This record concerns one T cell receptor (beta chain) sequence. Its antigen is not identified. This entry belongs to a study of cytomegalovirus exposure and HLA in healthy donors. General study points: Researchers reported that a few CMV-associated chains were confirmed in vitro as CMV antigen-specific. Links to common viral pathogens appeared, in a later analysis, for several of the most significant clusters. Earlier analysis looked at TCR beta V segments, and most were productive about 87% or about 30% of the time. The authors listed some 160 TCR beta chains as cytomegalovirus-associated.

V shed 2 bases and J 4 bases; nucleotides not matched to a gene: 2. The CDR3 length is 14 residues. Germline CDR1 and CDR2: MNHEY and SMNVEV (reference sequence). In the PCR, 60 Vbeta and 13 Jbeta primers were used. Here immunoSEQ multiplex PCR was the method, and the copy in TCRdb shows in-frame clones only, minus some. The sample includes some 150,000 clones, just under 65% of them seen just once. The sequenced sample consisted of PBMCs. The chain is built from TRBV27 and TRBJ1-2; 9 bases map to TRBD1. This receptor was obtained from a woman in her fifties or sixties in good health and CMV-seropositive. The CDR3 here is CASSLGDRVYGYTF. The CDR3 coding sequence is TGTGCCAGCAGTTTAGGGGACAGGGTCTATGGCTACACCTTC.